The TCR beta chain under discussion was sequenced for a study of regulatory T cells in long-lasting Graves disease. The CDR3 has 15 residues. V was shortened by 0 bases and J by 4 bases, with 12 bases between the two germline ends. Germline lookup yields CDR1 SGHRS and CDR2 YFSETQ. Library construction for TCR beta used iRepertoire HTBI primers and Arm-PCR of CDR3 regions. TCRdb itself ran the multiplex PCR reads through MiXCR, one entry per CDR3 protein. Altogether about 460,000 distinct CDR3 sequences are present, around 13% being singletons, with the ten largest covering approximately 19%. Indicated time point: newly diagnosed GD, antithyroid drugs for less than 3 months. Extracted PBMC RNA gave rise to the TCR library. Tubes containing EDTA received about 9.4 milliliters of drawn peripheral blood. These sequences were also reported in another study, on T cells in Graves' hyperthyroidism and ophthalmopathy.

The receptor's source is a woman aged 50 to 65 with Graves disease. The V gene is TRBV5-1, the J gene TRBJ2-3; no clear D gene. The sample here was peripheral blood mononuclear cells (PBMCs), taken at new diagnosis, from a patient treated with antithyroid drugs. The CDR3 bases are TGCGCCAGCAGCTTGGCCGGCCGAATAGCAGATACGCAGTATTTT. Its protein is CASSLAGRIADTQYF.